One sample yielded the 9 T cell receptor beta chains listed below, sequenced in a study of T cell repertoires in cytomegalovirus infection. A single record per CDR3 protein comes from TCRdb applying MiXCR to the reads. The sample has roughly 720,000 distinct CDR3 sequences, under 40% seen once. Sequenced material: PBMCs. The source is a human donor in good health (CMV status not recorded). Some clones in this sample may be carry-over from other donors' samples.

This clonotype was counted a few times. The rearrangement links TRBV4-2 to TRBJ2-7; 8 bases agree with TRBD2. V dropped 1 base and J dropped 0; count of bases not matched to a gene: 2. CDR1 and CDR2 (germline): LGHNA, YNFKEQ. This CDR3 spans 15 amino acids. The CDR3 DNA follows: TGTGCCAGCAGCCAAGCAACTAGCGGCTCCTACGAGCAGTACTTC. Translation: CASSQATSGSYEQYF.

This chain connects TRBV9 to TRBJ1-2; D not certain. With 0 bases removed from V and 7 bases from J, the gap between germline ends came to 7 bases. Per germline, CDR1 SGDLS and CDR2 YYNGEE. There are 12 residues in the CDR3. The DNA of the CDR3 is TGTGCCAGCAGCGTAGATTTTCGTGGCTACACCTTC. This codes for CASSVDFRGYTF.

The chain has TRBV2 and TRBJ2-7; D perhaps matches TRBD2 (8 bases). This CDR3 spans 15 amino acids. V was cut by 8 bases and J by 9 bases, with 26 bases left in between. Germline CDR1 is SNHLY and CDR2 is FYNNEI. The chain's CDR3 is CASGREGQLRSGQYF. CDR3 bases: TGTGCCAGCGGACGGGAGGGACAGCTCCGATCAGGGCAGTACTTC.

About this clonotype itself: It may be a read error: a sequence one base away is much more abundant. Here the CDR3 reads CASSVTGRSYNEQFF. Here the CDR3 DNA reads TGTGCCAGCAGCGTTACAGGGAGATCCTACAATGAGCAGTTCTTC. The chain is built from TRBV11-2 and TRBJ2-1; D perhaps matches TRBD1 (6 bases). This CDR3 spans 15 amino acids. Deletions cut 5 bases from V and 1 base from J, with 12 bases between. From germline, CDR1 is SGHAT and CDR2 FQNNGV.

In its sample, this clonotype was seen many times. The CDR3 here is CASSTSRGGTDTQYF. The DNA for the CDR3 is TGTGCCAGCAGCACCTCGCGGGGGGGAACAGATACGCAGTATTTT. The V call is TRBV7-6, the J call TRBJ2-3; 9 positions agree with TRBD2. The CDR3 sequence is 15 residues long. J was trimmed by 3 bases and V by 5 bases; bases with no gene match: 6. Germline values: CDR1 SGHVS, CDR2 FNYEAQ.

The chain has TRBV5-1 and TRBJ2-4; TRBD1 agrees at 9 bases. The junction had 7 bases not matched to a gene; V was cut back by 4 bases and J by 5 bases. The CDR3 loop spans 15 amino acids. Looked up from germline, CDR1 is SGHRS and CDR2 is YFSETQ. CDR3 DNA sequence: TGCGCCAGCAGCGTTTTGACAGGGGGTGAAAACATTCAGTACTTC. Its translation is CASSVLTGGENIQYF.

There are many counts of this clonotype. The chain recombines TRBV29-1 with TRBJ2-3; TRBD1 aligns across 7 bases. Germline loops: CDR1 SQVTM, CDR2 ANQGSEA. The V and J ends lost 4 bases and 2 bases, in that order; junction bases with no gene match: 6. The CDR3 sequence is 14 residues long. The DNA of the CDR3 is TGCAGCGTTGCGGGCAGGGGGTCCACAGATACGCAGTATTTT. Protein product: CSVAGRGSTDTQYF.

This chain connects TRBV7-4 to TRBJ2-7; D is perhaps TRBD1 (6 bases). The CDR3 loop spans 14 amino acids. Trimming removed 6 bases from V and 4 bases from J, with 16 bases in between. CDR1 SGHVT and CDR2 SQSDAQ come from the germline V gene. The CDR3 reads CASRDRDIPYEQYF. CDR3 in DNA: TGTGCCAGCAGAGACCGGGACATACCTTACGAGCAGTACTTC.

J is TRBJ1-3 and V is TRBV5-1, with 7 bases that match TRBD1. Losses at the gene ends were 0 bases for V and 3 bases for J; bases not matched to a gene: 9. The CDR3 loop spans 17 amino acids. The V gene's germline CDR1 is SGHRS and CDR2 YFSETQ. In DNA form, the CDR3 reads TGCGCCAGCAGCTTGGAACCAAGACAGGGTTATGGAAACACCATATATTTT. Amino acid sequence: CASSLEPRQGYGNTIYF.